Shown below are 20 T cell receptor beta chains from a single sample sequenced in a study of blood T cell repertoires in COVID-19. The data were produced by immunoSEQ multiplex PCR, yet TCRdb's version contains in-frame clones alone and is incomplete. The data contain about 110,000 clones, roughly 80% of them singletons. Sequenced: peripheral blood. These receptors all stem from a man aged 70-80 years with active or convalescent COVID-19.

This chain links TRBV5-1 with TRBJ2-7; 9 nucleotides line up with TRBD1. J lost 5 bases, V lost 4 bases, and 10 bases had no gene match. CDR1 SGHRS and CDR2 YFSETQ come from the germline V gene. This CDR3 has 15 amino acids. Written as DNA, the CDR3 is TGCGCCAGCAGCACTTCCGGGACAGGGAATAACGAGCAGTACTTC. Its translation: CASSTSGTGNNEQYF.

The CDR3 sequence: CASSSGGINNEQFF. The CDR3 nucleotides read TGTGCCAGCAGTTCCGGCGGGATTAACAATGAGCAGTTCTTC. V gene TRBV28 combines with J gene TRBJ2-1; D is possibly TRBD2 (6 bases). This CDR3 is built from 14 residues. Per germline, CDR1 MDHEN and CDR2 SYDVKM. The V end was cut by 4 bases, the J end by 5 bases, with 12 bases between.

This clone was detected only a few times. Other nucleotide sequences from this sample produce the same CDR3. This chain joins TRBV11-2 and TRBJ2-3; a possible D gene is TRBD2 (6 bases). Germline V gives CDR1 SGHAT, CDR2 FQNNGV. The length of the CDR3 is 16 residues. The V and J ends lost 1 base and 0 bases respectively, with 11 bases between them. Written as DNA, the CDR3 is TGTGCCAGCAGCTTAGGGACGACTAGAAGCACAGATACGCAGTATTTT. Protein: CASSLGTTRSTDTQYF.

The chain joins TRBV2 to TRBJ1-1, with D hard to call. CDR3 size: 13 residues. The V gene lost 3 bases and the J gene lost 3 bases, with 8 bases spanning the gap. Germline CDR1 is SNHLY and CDR2 is FYNNEI. The CDR3 nucleotides read TGTGCCAGCAGTGAGCGGGAGTACACTGAAGCTTTCTTT. Residues: CASSEREYTEAFF.

The genes are TRBV15 and TRBJ1-5; D is perhaps TRBD1 (6 bases). CDR3 length: 15 residues. V was cut by 2 bases and J by 0 bases, with 8 bases left in between. Per the germline V gene, CDR1 is LNHNV and CDR2 is YYDKDF (reference sequence). CDR3 in DNA: TGTGCCACCAGCAGAATACAGGGTAGCAATCAGCCCCAGCATTTT. It yields the protein CATSRIQGSNQPQHF. Filled out from reference TRBV15 and TRBJ1-5, the complete variable domain reads DAMVIQNPRYQVTQFGKPVTLSCSQTLNHNVMYWYQQKSSQAPKLLFHYYDKDFNNEADTPDNFQSRRPNTSFCFLDIRSPGLGDTAMYLCATSRIQGSNQPQHFGDGTRLSIL.

The genes are TRBV5-1 and TRBJ2-7; the D gene is possibly TRBD1 (6 bases). The CDR3 contains 14 residues. Trimming stripped 4 bases from V and 2 bases from J, with 13 bases between. Germline V gene data show CDR1 as SGHRS and CDR2 as YFSETQ. CDR3 DNA sequence: TGCGCCAGCAGCCTGGGGACACTTACCTACGAGCAGTACTTC. Amino acids: CASSLGTLTYEQYF.

The J gene is TRBJ2-7, the V gene TRBV5-1, with TRBD1 identical over 11 bases. J lost 0 bases, V lost 1 base, and 3 bases had no gene match. Looked up from germline, CDR1 is SGHRS and CDR2 is YFSETQ. This CDR3 comprises 16 residues. The chain's CDR3 is CASSLPGQGVSYEQYF. The DNA for the CDR3 is TGCGCCAGCAGCTTGCCGGGACAGGGGGTCTCCTACGAGCAGTACTTC. Full variable domain (remainder filled in from reference TRBV5-1 and TRBJ2-7): KAGVTQTPRYLIKTRGQQVTLSCSPISGHRSVSWYQQTPGQGLQFLFEYFSETQRNKGNFPGRFSGRQFSNSRSEMNVSTLELGDSALYLCASSLPGQGVSYEQYFGPGTRLTVT.

CDR3 protein: CSVEVGGGRGYTF. CDR3 coding DNA: TGCAGCGTTGAGGTGGGAGGGGGAAGGGGCTACACCTTC. The rearrangement uses TRBV29-1 and TRBJ1-2, with a tentative D call TRBD1 (6 bases). V gave up 3 bases and J gave up 8 bases, with 16 bases separating them. Germline-derived CDR1 and CDR2 are SQVTM and ANQGSEA. The CDR3 loop spans 13 amino acids.

The chain combines TRBV19 with TRBJ2-7; TRBD1 agrees at 7 bases. Germline CDR1 and CDR2: LNHDA and SQIVND (reference sequence). This CDR3 contains 15 residues. Trimming cost V 5 bases and J 0 bases; bases outside gene matches: 7. CDR3: CASSWDSQSSYEQYF. The CDR3 nucleotides read TGTGCCAGTAGTTGGGACAGTCAGAGCTCCTACGAGCAGTACTTC.

CDR3 coding DNA: TGTGCCAGCAGTTTCGGACAGCCTGAGACCCAGTACTTC. As protein: CASSFGQPETQYF. The chain joins TRBV28 to TRBJ2-5; D is perhaps TRBD1 (6 bases). Germline V CDR1 and CDR2: MDHEN, SYDVKM. The CDR3 loop spans 13 amino acids. The V gene lost 3 bases and the J gene lost 5 bases, with 10 bases spanning the gap.

The chain links TRBV5-5 to TRBJ2-1; 8 bases line up with TRBD2. CDR1 and CDR2 (germline): SGHKS, YYEKEE (reference sequence). J gave up 7 bases and V 2 bases, and 11 bases lay outside the gene matches. The CDR3 covers 16 residues. CDR3 amino acids: CASSFERGFRVNEQFF. The CDR3 DNA sequence: TGTGCCAGCAGCTTTGAGCGGGGGTTCCGAGTGAATGAGCAGTTCTTC.

The rearrangement uses TRBV5-1 and TRBJ2-1; D not resolved. Germline V gene sequence: CDR1 SGHRS, CDR2 YFSETQ. V was clipped by 4 bases and J by 0 bases, with 11 bases between them. The CDR3 runs to 15 residues. The CDR3 DNA reads as TGCGCCAGCAGCCCCGCTAGAGACTCCTACAATGAGCAGTTCTTC. It is translated as CASSPARDSYNEQFF.

V and J are TRBV27 and TRBJ1-4; tentatively, D is TRBD1 (5 bases). V dropped 3 bases and J dropped 5 bases, with 13 bases sitting between them. This CDR3 is 15 amino acids long. Germline CDR1 reads MNHEY; CDR2 reads SMNVEV (reference sequence). The CDR3 coding sequence is TGTGCCAGCAGTTTGTACTCAGGGCAGAATGAAAAACTGTTTTTT. The encoded protein is CASSLYSGQNEKLFF.

The genes are TRBV9 and TRBJ2-3, with 10 bases fitting TRBD2. V shed 3 bases and J 5 bases; nucleotides not matched to a gene: 9. In germline, CDR1 is SGDLS, CDR2 YYNGEE. This CDR3 comprises 16 residues. CDR3 DNA sequence: TGTGCCAGCAGCGAATCGCTAGCGGGAGCGGGAGATACGCAGTATTTT. This sequence encodes CASSESLAGAGDTQYF.

This clone was counted a few times. The chain employs TRBV7-6 and TRBJ1-6; TRBD1 agrees at 10 bases. Looked up from germline, CDR1 is SGHVS and CDR2 is FNYEAQ. Losses at the gene ends were 4 bases for V and 6 bases for J; bases not matched to a gene: 6. The CDR3 length is 16 residues. The CDR3 nucleotides read TGTGCCAGCAGCTACTCCGGGACAGGGGTTAATTCACCCCTCCACTTT. Translating gives CASSYSGTGVNSPLHF.

The rearrangement joins TRBV11-2 to TRBJ1-6; D may be TRBD1 (5 bases). CDR3 length: 14 residues. Germline CDR1 reads SGHAT; CDR2 reads FQNNGV. The V end was cut by 1 base, the J end by 8 bases, with 9 bases between. This CDR3 reads CASSLAQGDSPLHF. CDR3 nucleotides: TGTGCCAGCAGCTTAGCTCAGGGTGATTCACCCCTCCACTTT. Complete variable domain (other parts from reference TRBV11-2 and TRBJ1-6): EAGVAQSPRYKIIEKRQSVAFWCNPISGHATLYWYQQILGQGPKLLIQFQNNGVVDDSQLPKDRFSAERLKGVDSTLKIQPAKLEDSAVYLCASSLAQGDSPLHFGNGTRLTVT.

The rearrangement joins TRBV27 to TRBJ1-2; TRBD1 matches at 10 bases. Trimming took 9 bases from V and 3 from J; bases not matched to a gene: 7. CDR3 length: 14 amino acids. The germline V gene has CDR1 MNHEY and CDR2 SMNVEV (reference sequence). The CDR3 loop reads CASGQGDPYYGYTF. Written as DNA, the CDR3 is TGTGCCAGTGGACAGGGGGATCCTTACTATGGCTACACCTTC.

The genes are TRBV7-9 and TRBJ1-2; no clear D. Between the trimmed V and J ends, which lost 5 bases and 0 bases, there was a span of 13 bases. The germline CDR1 and CDR2 sequences are SEHNR and FQNEAQ (reference sequence). The CDR3 is 15 amino acids. The chain's CDR3 is CASSPDSQANYGYTF. In DNA, the CDR3 is TGTGCCAGCAGCCCGGATAGCCAAGCTAACTATGGCTACACCTTC.

The J gene is TRBJ2-4, the V gene TRBV5-6; weak D call: TRBD2 (7 bases). CDR3 length equals 16 residues. Germline V CDR1 and CDR2: SGHDT, YYEEEE. The V gene lost 1 base and the J gene lost 6 bases, with 17 bases spanning the gap. This CDR3 is CASSLWFGGRGNIQYF. The CDR3 DNA reads TGTGCCAGCAGCTTGTGGTTCGGGGGGCGCGGAAACATTCAGTACTTC. Drawing the rest from reference TRBV5-6 and TRBJ2-4, the complete variable domain is DAGVTQSPTHLIKTRGQQVTLRCSPKSGHDTVSWYQQALGQGPQFIFQYYEEEERQRGNFPDRFSGHQFPNYSSELNVNALLLGDSALYLCASSLWFGGRGNIQYFGAGTRLSVL.

This chain joins TRBV30 and TRBJ2-7; 8 nucleotides match TRBD2. The CDR3 covers 13 residues. With 4 bases clipped from V and 2 bases from J, the junction kept 4 bases outside the gene matches. In germline, CDR1 is GTSNPN, CDR2 SVGIG (reference sequence). The CDR3 sequence: CAWNPGGAYEQYF. The CDR3 nucleotides read TGTGCCTGGAATCCGGGAGGGGCCTACGAGCAGTACTTC.